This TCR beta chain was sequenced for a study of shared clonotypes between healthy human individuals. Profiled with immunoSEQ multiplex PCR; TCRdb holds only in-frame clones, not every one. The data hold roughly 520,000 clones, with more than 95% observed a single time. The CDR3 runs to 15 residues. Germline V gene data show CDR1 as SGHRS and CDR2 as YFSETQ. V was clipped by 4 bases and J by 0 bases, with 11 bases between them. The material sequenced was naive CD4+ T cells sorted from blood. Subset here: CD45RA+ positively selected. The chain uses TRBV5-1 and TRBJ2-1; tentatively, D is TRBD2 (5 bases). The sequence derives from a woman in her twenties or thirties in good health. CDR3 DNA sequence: TGCGCCAGCAGCCGATCGGCGGGCTCCTACAATGAGCAGTTCTTC. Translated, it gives CASSRSAGSYNEQFF.